This TCR beta chain was recovered during a study of CD8+CD57+ T cells in acquired aplastic anemia. This clonotype qualifies as medium-sized. Profiles of TCR beta VDJ and CDR3 were generated from a genomic DNA template. A single record per CDR3 protein comes from TCRdb applying MiXCR to the reads. The sample has 50,000 to 65,000 distinct CDR3 sequences, around 50% seen once; the top ten hold under 20%. Germline loops: CDR1 WSHSY, CDR2 SAAADI. This CDR3 has 12 residues. V was cut by 0 bases and J by 7 bases, with 6 bases left in between. Before being chosen for sequencing, patients had shown CD8+CD57+ cell expansion by flow cytometry. As a group, the patients uniformly had severe acquired aplastic anemia. The study sampled blood from patients who had received no therapy.

The sample consisted of sorted CD4+, CD8+, or CD8+CD57+ T cells (not recorded which) from PBMCs. This receptor was obtained from a human donor with aplastic anemia. This chain links TRBV10-2 with TRBJ1-1; D remains ambiguous. The CDR3 loop reads CASSESSGEAFF. The CDR3 DNA follows: TGCGCCAGCAGTGAGTCAAGTGGTGAAGCTTTCTTT.